The present T cell receptor (beta chain) was sequenced within a study of blood T cells in healthy people across ages. A J-beta primer mix and a sample-barcoded 5' primer were used in a second PCR of roughly 7 to 12 cycles. The template-switch adaptor was a 5' adaptor with 12 random nucleotides. It tagged each cDNA molecule. Every sample gave at least 2.5 million paired-end reads containing CDR3. MiXCR, applied by TCRdb to the 5' RACE reads, yields one record per CDR3 protein. Of 700,000 or so distinct CDR3 sequences listed, about 24% were seen once; the top ten hold roughly 22%. A word on this clonotype: What it binds is not known.

Per sample, extraction of total RNA gave at least 5.5 micrograms in every case. Study-level points and caveats: Long-lived and aged donors differed, with more naive CD4+ cells and higher diversity in the long-lived.

The CDR3 is made up of 14 amino acids. CDR1 is SGHRS, CDR2 YFSETQ, per germline. V was shortened by 1 base and J by 4 bases, with 11 bases between the two germline ends. The sample taken for sequencing was blood. The sequence was collected from a man between 65 and 80 years old in good health. The chain links TRBV5-1 to TRBJ2-5, with D unclear. DNA of the CDR3: TGCGCCAGCAGCTTGATGGACGCTGCAGAGACCCAGTACTTC. Protein sequence: CASSLMDAAETQYF.